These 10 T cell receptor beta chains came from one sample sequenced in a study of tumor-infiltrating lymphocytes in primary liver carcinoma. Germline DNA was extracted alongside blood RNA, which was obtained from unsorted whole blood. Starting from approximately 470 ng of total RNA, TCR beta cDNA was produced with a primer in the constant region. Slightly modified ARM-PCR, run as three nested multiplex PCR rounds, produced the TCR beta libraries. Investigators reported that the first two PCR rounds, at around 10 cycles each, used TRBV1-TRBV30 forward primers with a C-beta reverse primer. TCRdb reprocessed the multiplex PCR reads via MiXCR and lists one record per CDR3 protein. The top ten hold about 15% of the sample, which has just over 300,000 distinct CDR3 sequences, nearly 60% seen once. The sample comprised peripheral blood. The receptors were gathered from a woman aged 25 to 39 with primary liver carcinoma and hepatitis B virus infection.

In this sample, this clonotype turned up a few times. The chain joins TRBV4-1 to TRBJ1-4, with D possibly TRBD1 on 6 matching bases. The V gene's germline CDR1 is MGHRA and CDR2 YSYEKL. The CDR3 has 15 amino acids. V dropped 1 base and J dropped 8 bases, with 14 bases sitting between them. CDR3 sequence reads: CASSQGTGQKEKLFF. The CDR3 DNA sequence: TGCGCCAGCAGCCAAGGGACTGGACAGAAGGAAAAACTGTTTTTT.

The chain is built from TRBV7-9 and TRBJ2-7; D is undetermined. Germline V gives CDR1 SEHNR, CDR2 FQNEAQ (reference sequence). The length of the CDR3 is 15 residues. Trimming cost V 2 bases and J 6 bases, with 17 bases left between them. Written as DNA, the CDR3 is TGTGCCAGCAGCTTACTAGGCGTTGGGCCCGTCGAGCAGTACTTC. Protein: CASSLLGVGPVEQYF.

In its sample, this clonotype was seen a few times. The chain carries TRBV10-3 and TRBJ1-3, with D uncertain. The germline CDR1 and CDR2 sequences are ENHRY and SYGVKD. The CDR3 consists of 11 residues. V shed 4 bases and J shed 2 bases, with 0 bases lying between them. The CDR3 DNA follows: TGTGCCATCAGTGCTGGAAACACCATATATTTT. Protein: CAISAGNTIYF.

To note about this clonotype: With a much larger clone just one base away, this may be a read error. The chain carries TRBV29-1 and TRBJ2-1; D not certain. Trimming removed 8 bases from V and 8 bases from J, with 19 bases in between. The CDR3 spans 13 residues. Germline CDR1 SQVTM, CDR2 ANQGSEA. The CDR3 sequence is CSIVSSSMYEQFF. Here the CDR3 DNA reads TGCAGCATTGTATCTAGTAGCATGTATGAGCAGTTCTTC.

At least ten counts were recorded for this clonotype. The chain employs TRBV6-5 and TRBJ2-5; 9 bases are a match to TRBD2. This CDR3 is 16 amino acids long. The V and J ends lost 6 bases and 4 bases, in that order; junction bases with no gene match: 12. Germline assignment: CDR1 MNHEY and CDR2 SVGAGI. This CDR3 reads CASSPLPSGISETQYF. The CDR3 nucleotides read TGTGCCAGCAGCCCCTTGCCTAGCGGGATATCAGAGACCCAGTACTTC.

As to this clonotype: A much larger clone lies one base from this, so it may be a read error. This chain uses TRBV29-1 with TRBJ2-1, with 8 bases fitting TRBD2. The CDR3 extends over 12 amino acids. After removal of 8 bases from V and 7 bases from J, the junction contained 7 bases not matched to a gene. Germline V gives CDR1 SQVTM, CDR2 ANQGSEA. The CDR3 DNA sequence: TGCAGCCTTAGTCGCGGGAGGAATGAGCAGTTCTTC. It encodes CSLSRGRNEQFF.

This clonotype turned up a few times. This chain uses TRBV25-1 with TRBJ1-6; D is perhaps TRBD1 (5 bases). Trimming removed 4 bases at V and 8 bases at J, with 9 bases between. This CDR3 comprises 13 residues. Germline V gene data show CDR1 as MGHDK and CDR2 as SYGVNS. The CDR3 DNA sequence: TGTGCCAGCAGTGGCGCAGGGTATTCACCCCTCCACTTT. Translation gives CASSGAGYSPLHF.

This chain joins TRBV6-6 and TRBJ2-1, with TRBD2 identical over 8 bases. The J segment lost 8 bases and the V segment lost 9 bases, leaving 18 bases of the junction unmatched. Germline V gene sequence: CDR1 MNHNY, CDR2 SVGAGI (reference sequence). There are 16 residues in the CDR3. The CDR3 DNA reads TGTGCCAGACCCCCGAGGAGCGGGAGTGGGGGCGATGAGCAGTTCTTC. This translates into CARPPRSGSGGDEQFF.

Written as DNA, the CDR3 is TGTGCGAAGACTAGCGGGAGGGCCCGGGGCACAGATACGCAGTATTTT. It codes for CAKTSGRARGTDTQYF. The chain links TRBV30 to TRBJ2-3, with TRBD2 identical over 14 bases. The CDR3 has 16 residues. Germline V gene sequence: CDR1 GTSNPN, CDR2 SVGIG (reference sequence).

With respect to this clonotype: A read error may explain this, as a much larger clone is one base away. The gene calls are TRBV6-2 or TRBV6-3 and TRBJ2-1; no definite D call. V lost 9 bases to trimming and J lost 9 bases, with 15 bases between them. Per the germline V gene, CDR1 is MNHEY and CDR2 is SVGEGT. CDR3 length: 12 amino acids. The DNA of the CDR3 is TGTGCCAGGGGTGGCAGGATGGGTGAGCAGTTCTTC. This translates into CARGGRMGEQFF.